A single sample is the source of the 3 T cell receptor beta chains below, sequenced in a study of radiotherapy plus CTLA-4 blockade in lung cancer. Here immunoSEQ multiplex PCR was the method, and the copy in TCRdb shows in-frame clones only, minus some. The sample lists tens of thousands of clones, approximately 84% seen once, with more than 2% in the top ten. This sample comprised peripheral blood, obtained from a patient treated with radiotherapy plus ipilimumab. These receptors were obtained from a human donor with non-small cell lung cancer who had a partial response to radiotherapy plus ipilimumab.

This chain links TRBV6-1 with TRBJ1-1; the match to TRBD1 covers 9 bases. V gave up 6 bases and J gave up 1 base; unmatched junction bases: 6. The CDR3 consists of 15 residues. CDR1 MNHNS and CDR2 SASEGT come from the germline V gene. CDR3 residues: CASSETGQGNTEAFF. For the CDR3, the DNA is TGTGCCAGCAGCGAGACGGGACAGGGGAACACTGAAGCTTTCTTT.

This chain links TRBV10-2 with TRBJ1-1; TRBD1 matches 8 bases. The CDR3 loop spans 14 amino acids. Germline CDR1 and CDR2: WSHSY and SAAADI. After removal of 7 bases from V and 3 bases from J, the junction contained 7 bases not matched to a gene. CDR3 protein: CASIKTGVDTEAFF. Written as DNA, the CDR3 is TGCGCCAGCATTAAGACAGGGGTAGACACTGAAGCTTTCTTT.

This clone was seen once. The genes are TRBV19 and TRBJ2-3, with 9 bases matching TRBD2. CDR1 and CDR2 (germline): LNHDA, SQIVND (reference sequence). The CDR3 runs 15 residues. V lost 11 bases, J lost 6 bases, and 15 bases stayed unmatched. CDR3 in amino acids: CAASSGLAPWDTQYF. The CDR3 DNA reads TGTGCCGCCAGCTCAGGACTAGCGCCGTGGGATACGCAGTATTTT.